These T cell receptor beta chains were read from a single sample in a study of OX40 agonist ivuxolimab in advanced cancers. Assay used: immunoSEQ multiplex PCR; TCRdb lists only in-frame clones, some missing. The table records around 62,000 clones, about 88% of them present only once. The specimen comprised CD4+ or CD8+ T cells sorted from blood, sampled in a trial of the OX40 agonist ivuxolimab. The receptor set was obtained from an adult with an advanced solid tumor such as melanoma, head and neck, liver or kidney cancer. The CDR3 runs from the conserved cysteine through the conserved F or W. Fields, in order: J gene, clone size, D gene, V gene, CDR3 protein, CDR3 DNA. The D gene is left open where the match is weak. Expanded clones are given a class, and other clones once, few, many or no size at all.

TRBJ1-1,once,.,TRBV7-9,CASSSSGRGNTEAFF,TGTGCCAGCAGCTCCTCGGGCCGGGGGAACACTGAAGCTTTCTTT
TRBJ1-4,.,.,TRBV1,CTSSLRERRYEKLFF,TGCACCAGCAGTTTAAGGGAGAGGAGGTATGAAAAACTGTTTTTT
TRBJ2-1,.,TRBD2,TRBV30,CAWSGGLAGSSYNEQFF,TGTGCCTGGAGTGGAGGACTAGCGGGGAGCTCCTACAATGAGCAGTTCTTC
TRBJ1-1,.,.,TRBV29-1,CSVGNTEAFF,TGCAGCGTTGGGAACACTGAAGCTTTCTTT
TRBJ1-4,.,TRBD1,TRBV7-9,CASSPPDRANEKLFF,TGTGCCAGCAGCCCACCGGACAGGGCGAATGAAAAACTGTTTTTT
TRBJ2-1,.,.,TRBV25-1,CASSELGGTLFNEQFF,TGTGCCAGCAGTGAATTAGGGGGTACCCTTTTCAATGAGCAGTTCTTC
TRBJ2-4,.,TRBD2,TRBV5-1,CASSLTSGNIQYF,TGCGCCAGCAGCTTGACTAGCGGAAACATTCAGTACTTC
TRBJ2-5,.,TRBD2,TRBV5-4,CASSFLAGGSLQETQYF,TGTGCCAGCAGCTTTCTAGCGGGAGGGTCCCTCCAAGAGACCCAGTACTTC
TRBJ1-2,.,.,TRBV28,CASSFTRASGYTF,TGTGCCAGCAGTTTTACTAGGGCGAGTGGCTACACCTTC
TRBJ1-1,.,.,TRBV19,CASSIGWGEAFF,TGTGCCAGTAGTATAGGGTGGGGTGAAGCTTTCTTT
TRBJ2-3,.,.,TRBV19,CASSVPGPDTQYF,TGTGCCAGTAGTGTACCCGGGCCAGATACGCAGTATTTT
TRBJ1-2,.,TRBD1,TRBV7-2,CASSETGWDYGYTF,TGTGCCAGCAGCGAGACAGGGTGGGACTATGGCTACACCTTC